Listed below are T cell receptor beta chains from one sample, sequenced in a study of early T cells in non-severe SARS-CoV-2 infection. Each CDR3 protein is one row after TCRdb ran MiXCR on the 5' RACE reads. The table includes 55,000 to 85,000 distinct CDR3 sequences, approximately 9.1% detected once. The sequences come from whole blood, collected at baseline. The receptors shown here come from an adult who was a healthcare worker with PCR-confirmed SARS-CoV-2 infection or an uninfected control (not recorded which). Each CDR3 is given with its conserved first and last residue. D genes are given only for firm matches. Clone size is stated in some rows and not others, as once, few, many or a class when expanded.

TRBJ2-7,many,.,TRBV28,TGTGCCAGCAGTTGGGACACCAGCACAATTTACGAGCAGTACTTC,CASSWDTSTIYEQYF
TRBJ1-1,many,TRBD1,TRBV7-9,TGTGCCAGCAGCAAGGGGGCAGCGAACACTGAAGCTTTCTTT,CASSKGAANTEAFF
TRBJ2-7,few,TRBD1,TRBV6-4,TGTGCCAGCAGTGTCCAGGGGGCCATAACCTACGAGCAGTACTTC,CASSVQGAITYEQYF
TRBJ1-2,many,.,TRBV3-1,TGTGCCAGCAGCCAAGAGGGGACGCGCGGGCTAAACTATGGCTACACCTTC,CASSQEGTRGLNYGYTF
TRBJ1-2,many,.,TRBV4-3,TGCGCCAGCAGCCAAGAGTACAGGGACCTCTATGGCTACACCTTC,CASSQEYRDLYGYTF
TRBJ2-7,few,.,TRBV28,TGTGCCAGCAGCCAAGACGGGTATGACCTATTCTACGAGCAGTACTTC,CASSQDGYDLFYEQYF
TRBJ2-5,.,.,TRBV24-1,TGTGCCACCAGTGAGTTGATGACCCCCGGGTCCACAAAAGAGACCCAGTACTTC,CATSELMTPGSTKETQYF
TRBJ2-7,.,.,TRBV7-2,TGTGCCAGCAGCGGACAGAATGATCTCTACGAGCAGTACTTC,CASSGQNDLYEQYF
TRBJ1-2,many,.,TRBV28,TGTGCCAGCAGTCCAGGGTATGGCTACACCTTC,CASSPGYGYTF
TRBJ2-1,.,TRBD2,TRBV6-2/TRBV6-3,TGTGCCAGCAGTTTGAGTGGGAGGGCCAGGGATGAGCAGTTCTTC,CASSLSGRARDEQFF
TRBJ2-5,many,.,TRBV7-2,TGTGCCAGCAGCTCACAGGGAGGAGAGACCCAGTACTTC,CASSSQGGETQYF
TRBJ1-2,.,TRBD1,TRBV20-1,TGCAGTGCTGGGACAGAGGACTATGGCTACACCTTC,CSAGTEDYGYTF
TRBJ2-1,.,.,TRBV5-1,TGCGCCAGCAGAATAGACAAGTACAATGAGCAGTTCTTC,CASRIDKYNEQFF
TRBJ2-1,.,.,TRBV4-1,TGCGCCAGCAGCCAAGGTCAGGGGTTGGCTGAAAAGCAGTTCTTC,CASSQGQGLAEKQFF
TRBJ2-2,.,TRBD1,TRBV18,TGTGCCAGCTCACCAAGGACAGGGAACACCGGGGAGCTGTTTTTT,CASSPRTGNTGELFF
TRBJ2-5,.,.,TRBV6-4,TGTGCCACCCGAGGACCCGGATGGGGGAGAGCGACCCAGTACTTC,CATRGPGWGRATQYF
TRBJ2-1,many,.,TRBV12-2,TGTGCAAGTCGCCAAGACAGGGTCTCCTACAATGAGCAGTTCTTC,CASRQDRVSYNEQFF
TRBJ2-1,many,.,TRBV9,TGTGCCAGCAGCGCAGGTTCCGCGGTTGAGCAGTTCTTC,CASSAGSAVEQFF
TRBJ2-2,few,TRBD1,TRBV19,TGTGCCAGCCGGCCGACGACAGGGTTCGGCGGGGAGCTGTTTTTT,CASRPTTGFGGELFF
TRBJ2-3,.,TRBD1,TRBV28,TGTGCCAGCAGTTTTTTGGGGACAGGGAGCACAGATACGCAGTATTTT,CASSFLGTGSTDTQYF
TRBJ1-3,few,.,TRBV27,TGTGCCAGCAGCCCCGGACTCATCGGAAACACCATATATTTT,CASSPGLIGNTIYF
TRBJ2-5,.,.,TRBV7-9,TGTGCCAGCAGCCCGTTGGGGAAACGGCAAGAGACCCAGTACTTC,CASSPLGKRQETQYF
TRBJ2-3,few,TRBD2,TRBV6-5,TGTGCCAGCCGATTAGCGGGAGGAGCCGATACGCAGTATTTT,CASRLAGGADTQYF
TRBJ1-2,.,.,TRBV11-1,TGTGCCAGCAGCTTAGGGGCCAACTATGGCTACACCTTC,CASSLGANYGYTF
TRBJ2-6,many,TRBD2,TRBV4-1,TGCGCCAGCAGGGGGGGGACTGGGGCCAACGTCCTGACTTTC,CASRGGTGANVLTF
TRBJ1-6,few,.,TRBV6-5,TGTGCCAGCAGCCGTGACAGGAGCTCCTATAATTCACCCCTCCACTTT,CASSRDRSSYNSPLHF
TRBJ2-3,many,TRBD2,TRBV14,TGTGCCAGCAGCCAAGGGGGAGCGGGAGAAGCTACGCAGTATTTT,CASSQGGAGEATQYF
TRBJ2-1,few,.,TRBV2,TGTGCCAGCAACGGAGTGGAAAGCTCCTACAATGAGCAGTTCTTC,CASNGVESSYNEQFF
TRBJ2-5,.,TRBD2,TRBV5-1,TGCGCCAGCAGCACCGGGACTAGCGGGGGCCAGGAGACCCAGTACTTC,CASSTGTSGGQETQYF
TRBJ1-3,many,TRBD1,TRBV29-1,TGCAGCGTCTCTTTGGGGACAGGGAGAGGAAACACCATATATTTT,CSVSLGTGRGNTIYF
TRBJ2-7,medium-sized,.,TRBV6-2/TRBV6-3,TGTGCCAGCAGTTTGTCAGAGGCCTACGAGCAGTACTTC,CASSLSEAYEQYF
TRBJ1-1,many,.,TRBV6-2/TRBV6-3,TGTGCCAGCAGCGAAGAGGGTAGGACTGAAGCTTTCTTT,CASSEEGRTEAFF
TRBJ1-2,few,TRBD1,TRBV15,TGTGCCACCAGAGGACCCACTAGGGACAGGGCTAACTATGGCTACACCTTC,CATRGPTRDRANYGYTF
TRBJ1-2,few,TRBD1,TRBV9,TGTGCCAGCAGCGACACCCCCGAGGGGGCATATGGCTACACCTTC,CASSDTPEGAYGYTF
TRBJ2-2,many,.,TRBV10-2,TGCGCCAGCAGTGATCAGGGTGTCACCGGGGAGCTGTTTTTT,CASSDQGVTGELFF
TRBJ2-1,few,TRBD2,TRBV7-8,TGTGCCAGCAGCAGACCGGGACTAGACTACAATGAGCAGTTCTTC,CASSRPGLDYNEQFF
TRBJ2-2,.,.,TRBV7-2,TGTGCCAGCAGCTTAGCGAAGACTACCGGGGAGCTGTTTTTT,CASSLAKTTGELFF
TRBJ2-5,many,TRBD2,TRBV10-3,TGTGCCATCAGTGACGCCGGGACTAGCGGGCAAGAGACCCAGTACTTC,CAISDAGTSGQETQYF
TRBJ1-6,.,TRBD1,TRBV11-2,TGTGCCAGCAGCTACAGGGGGGAGAATTCACCCCTCCACTTT,CASSYRGENSPLHF
TRBJ1-1,.,.,TRBV20-1,TGCAGTGCTGAAACAGGGAGCTCTGAAGCTTTCTTT,CSAETGSSEAFF
TRBJ2-3,.,.,TRBV20-1,TGCAGTGCTACAAGAAGCACAGATACGCAGTATTTT,CSATRSTDTQYF
TRBJ2-7,.,.,TRBV20-1,TGCAGTGCTAGGGACTACGAGCAGTACTTC,CSARDYEQYF
TRBJ2-3,few,TRBD2,TRBV9,TGTGCCAGCAGCGTAGATAGCGGGGTACATGATACGCAGTATTTT,CASSVDSGVHDTQYF
TRBJ2-3,few,.,TRBV7-9,TGTGCCAGCAGCTTAGGAAGGGCAGATACGCAGTATTTT,CASSLGRADTQYF